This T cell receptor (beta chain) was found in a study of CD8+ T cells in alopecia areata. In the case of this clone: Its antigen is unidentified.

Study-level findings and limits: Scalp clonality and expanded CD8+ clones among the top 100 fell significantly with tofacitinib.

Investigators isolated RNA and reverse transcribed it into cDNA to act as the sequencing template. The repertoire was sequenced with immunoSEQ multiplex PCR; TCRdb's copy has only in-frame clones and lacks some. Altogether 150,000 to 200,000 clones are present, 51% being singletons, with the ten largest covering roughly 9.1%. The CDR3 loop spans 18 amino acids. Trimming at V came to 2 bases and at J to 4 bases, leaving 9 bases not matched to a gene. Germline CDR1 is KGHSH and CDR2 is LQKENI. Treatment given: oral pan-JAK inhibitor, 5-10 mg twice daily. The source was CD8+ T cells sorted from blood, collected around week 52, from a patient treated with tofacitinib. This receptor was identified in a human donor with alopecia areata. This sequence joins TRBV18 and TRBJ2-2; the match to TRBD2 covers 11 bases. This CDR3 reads CASSPSLAGGSITGELFF. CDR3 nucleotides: TGTGCCAGCTCACCATCCCTAGCGGGGGGTTCGATCACCGGGGAGCTGTTTTTT.